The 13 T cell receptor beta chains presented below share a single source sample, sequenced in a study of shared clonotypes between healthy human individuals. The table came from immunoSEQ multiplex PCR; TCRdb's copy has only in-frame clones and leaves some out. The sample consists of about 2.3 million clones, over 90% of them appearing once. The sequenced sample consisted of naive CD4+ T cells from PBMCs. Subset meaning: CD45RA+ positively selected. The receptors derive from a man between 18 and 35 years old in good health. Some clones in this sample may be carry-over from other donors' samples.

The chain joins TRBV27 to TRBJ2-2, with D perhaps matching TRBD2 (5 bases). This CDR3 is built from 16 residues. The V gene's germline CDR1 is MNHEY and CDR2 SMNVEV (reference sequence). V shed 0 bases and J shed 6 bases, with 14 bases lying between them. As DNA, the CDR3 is TGTGCCAGCAGTTTATCTCGGGGATCCAATTCCGGGGAGCTGTTTTTT. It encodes CASSLSRGSNSGELFF.

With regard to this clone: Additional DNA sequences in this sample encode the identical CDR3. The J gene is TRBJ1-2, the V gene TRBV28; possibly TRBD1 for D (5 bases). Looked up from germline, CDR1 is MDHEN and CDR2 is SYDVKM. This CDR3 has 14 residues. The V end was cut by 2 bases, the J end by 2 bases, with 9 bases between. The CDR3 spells CASSLGGVNYGYTF. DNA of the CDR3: TGTGCCAGCAGTTTAGGGGGTGTCAACTATGGCTACACCTTC.

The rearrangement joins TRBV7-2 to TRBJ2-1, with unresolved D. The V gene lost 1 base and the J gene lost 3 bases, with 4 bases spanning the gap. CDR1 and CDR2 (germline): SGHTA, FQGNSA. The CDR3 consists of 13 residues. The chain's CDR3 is CASSLDHYNEQFF. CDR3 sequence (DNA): TGTGCCAGCAGCTTAGACCACTACAATGAGCAGTTCTTC.

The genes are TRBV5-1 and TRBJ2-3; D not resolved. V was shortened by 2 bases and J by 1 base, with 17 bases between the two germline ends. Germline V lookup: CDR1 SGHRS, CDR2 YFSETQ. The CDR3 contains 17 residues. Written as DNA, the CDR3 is TGCGCCAGCAGCTTAATTCCGCACACCGAGGGCACAGATACGCAGTATTTT. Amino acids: CASSLIPHTEGTDTQYF.

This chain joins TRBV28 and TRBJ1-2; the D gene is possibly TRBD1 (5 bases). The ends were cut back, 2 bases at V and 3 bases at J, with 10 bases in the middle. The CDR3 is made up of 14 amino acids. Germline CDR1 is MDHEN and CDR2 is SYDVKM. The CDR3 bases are TGTGCCAGCAGTTTAGAGGGGAGTTACTATGGCTACACCTTC. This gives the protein CASSLEGSYYGYTF.

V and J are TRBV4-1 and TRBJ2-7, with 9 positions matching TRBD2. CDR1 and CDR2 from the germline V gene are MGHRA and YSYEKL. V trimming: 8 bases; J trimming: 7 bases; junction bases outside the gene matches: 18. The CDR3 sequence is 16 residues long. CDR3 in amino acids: CASRDLLSGRRAEQYF. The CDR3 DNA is TGCGCCAGCCGCGATTTGCTGAGCGGGAGGCGGGCGGAGCAGTACTTC.

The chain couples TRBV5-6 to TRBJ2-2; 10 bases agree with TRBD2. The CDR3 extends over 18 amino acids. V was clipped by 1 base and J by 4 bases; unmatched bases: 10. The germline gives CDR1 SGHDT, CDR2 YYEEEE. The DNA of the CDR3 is TGTGCCAGCAGCTTGACGGCTAGCGGGAGTGCGGCCACCGGGGAGCTGTTTTTT. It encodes CASSLTASGSAATGELFF. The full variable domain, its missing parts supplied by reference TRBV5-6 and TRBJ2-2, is DAGVTQSPTHLIKTRGQQVTLRCSPKSGHDTVSWYQQALGQGPQFIFQYYEEEERQRGNFPDRFSGHQFPNYSSELNVNALLLGDSALYLCASSLTASGSAATGELFFGEGSRLTVL.

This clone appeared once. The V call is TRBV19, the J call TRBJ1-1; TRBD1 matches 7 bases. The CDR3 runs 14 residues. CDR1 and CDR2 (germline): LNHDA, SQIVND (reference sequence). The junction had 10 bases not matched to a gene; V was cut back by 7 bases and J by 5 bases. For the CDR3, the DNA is TGTGCCAGTACTCAACAGGGGCAGTTAACTGAAGCTTTCTTT. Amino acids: CASTQQGQLTEAFF. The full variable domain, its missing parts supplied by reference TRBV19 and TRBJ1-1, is DGGITQSPKYLFRKEGQNVTLSCEQNLNHDAMYWYRQDPGQGLRLIYYSQIVNDFQKGDIAEGYSVSREKKESFPLTVTSAQKNPTAFYLCASTQQGQLTEAFFGQGTRLTVV.

The CDR3 reads CASSQDRTGEETQYF. The CDR3 DNA sequence: TGCGCCAGCAGCCAAGATCGGACAGGGGAAGAGACCCAGTACTTC. This chain joins TRBV4-1 and TRBJ2-5; 9 bases are shared with TRBD1. This CDR3 comprises 15 residues. V shed 0 bases and J 3 bases; nucleotides not matched to a gene: 2. Germline assignment: CDR1 MGHRA and CDR2 YSYEKL.

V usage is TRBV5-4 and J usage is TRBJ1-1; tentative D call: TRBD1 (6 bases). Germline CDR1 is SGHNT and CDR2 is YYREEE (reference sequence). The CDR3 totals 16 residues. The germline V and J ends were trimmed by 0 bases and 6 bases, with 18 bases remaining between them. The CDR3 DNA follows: TGTGCCAGCAGCTTGGGGCTTAGGGTAGAGGGGGCTGAAGCTTTCTTT. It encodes CASSLGLRVEGAEAFF. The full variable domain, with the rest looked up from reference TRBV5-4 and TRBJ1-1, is ETGVTQSPTHLIKTRGQQVTLRCSSQSGHNTVSWYQQALGQGPQFIFQYYREEENGRGNFPPRFSGLQFPNYSSELNVNALELDDSALYLCASSLGLRVEGAEAFFGQGTRLTVV.

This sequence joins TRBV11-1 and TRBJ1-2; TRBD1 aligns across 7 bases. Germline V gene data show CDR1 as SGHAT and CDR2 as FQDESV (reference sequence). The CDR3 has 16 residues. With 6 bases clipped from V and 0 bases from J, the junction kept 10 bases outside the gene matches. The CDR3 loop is CASRGQPLNSNYGYTF. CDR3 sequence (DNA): TGTGCCAGCAGGGGACAGCCATTAAATTCTAACTATGGCTACACCTTC.

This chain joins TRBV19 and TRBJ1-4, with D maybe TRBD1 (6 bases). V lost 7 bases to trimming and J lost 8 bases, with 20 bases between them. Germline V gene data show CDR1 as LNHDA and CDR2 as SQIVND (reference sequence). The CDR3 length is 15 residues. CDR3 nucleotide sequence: TGTGCCAGTATGGTTCCTGGGGGGCTCGGGGAAAAACTGTTTTTT. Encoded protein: CASMVPGGLGEKLFF. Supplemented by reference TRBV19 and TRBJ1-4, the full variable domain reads DGGITQSPKYLFRKEGQNVTLSCEQNLNHDAMYWYRQDPGQGLRLIYYSQIVNDFQKGDIAEGYSVSREKKESFPLTVTSAQKNPTAFYLCASMVPGGLGEKLFFGSGTQLSVL.

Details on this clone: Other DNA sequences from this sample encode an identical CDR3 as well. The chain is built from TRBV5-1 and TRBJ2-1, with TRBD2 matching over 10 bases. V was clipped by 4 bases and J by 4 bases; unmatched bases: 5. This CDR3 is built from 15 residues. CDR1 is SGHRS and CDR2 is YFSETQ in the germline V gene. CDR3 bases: TGCGCCAGCAGCCCTGGACTAGCGGATTACAATGAGCAGTTCTTC. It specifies CASSPGLADYNEQFF.